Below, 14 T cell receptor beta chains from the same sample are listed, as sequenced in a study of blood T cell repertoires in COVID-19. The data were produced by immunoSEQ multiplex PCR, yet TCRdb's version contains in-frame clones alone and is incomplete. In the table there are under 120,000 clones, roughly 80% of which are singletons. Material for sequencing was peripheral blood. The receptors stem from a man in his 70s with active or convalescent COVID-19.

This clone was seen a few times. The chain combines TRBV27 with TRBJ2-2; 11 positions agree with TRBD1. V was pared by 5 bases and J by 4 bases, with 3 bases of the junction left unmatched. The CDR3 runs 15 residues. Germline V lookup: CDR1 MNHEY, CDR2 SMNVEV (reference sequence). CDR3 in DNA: TGTGCCAGCAGTGAGGGGACAGGGGGCACCGGGGAGCTGTTTTTT. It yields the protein CASSEGTGGTGELFF.

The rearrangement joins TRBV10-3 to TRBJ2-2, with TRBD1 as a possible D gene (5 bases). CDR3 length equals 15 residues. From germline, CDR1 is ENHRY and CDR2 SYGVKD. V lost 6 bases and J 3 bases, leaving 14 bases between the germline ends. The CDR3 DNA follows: TGTGCCATCAGCGCCGGTGGGGCGGACACCGGGGAGCTGTTTTTT. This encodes CAISAGGADTGELFF.

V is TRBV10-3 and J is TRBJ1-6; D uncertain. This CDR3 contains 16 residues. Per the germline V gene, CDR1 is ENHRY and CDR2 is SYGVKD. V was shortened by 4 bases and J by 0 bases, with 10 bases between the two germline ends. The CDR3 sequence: CAISAGGSSYNSPLHF. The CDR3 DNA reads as TGTGCCATCAGTGCCGGAGGTAGCTCCTATAATTCACCCCTCCACTTT.

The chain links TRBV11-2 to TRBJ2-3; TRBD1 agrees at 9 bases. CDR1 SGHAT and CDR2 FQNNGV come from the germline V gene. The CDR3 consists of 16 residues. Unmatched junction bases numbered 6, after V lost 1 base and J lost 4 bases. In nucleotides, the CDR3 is TGTGCCAGCAGCTTAGGGGACAGGGACAGGGCAGATACGCAGTATTTT. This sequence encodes CASSLGDRDRADTQYF. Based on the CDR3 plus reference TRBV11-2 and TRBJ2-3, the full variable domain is EAGVAQSPRYKIIEKRQSVAFWCNPISGHATLYWYQQILGQGPKLLIQFQNNGVVDDSQLPKDRFSAERLKGVDSTLKIQPAKLEDSAVYLCASSLGDRDRADTQYFGPGTRLTVL.

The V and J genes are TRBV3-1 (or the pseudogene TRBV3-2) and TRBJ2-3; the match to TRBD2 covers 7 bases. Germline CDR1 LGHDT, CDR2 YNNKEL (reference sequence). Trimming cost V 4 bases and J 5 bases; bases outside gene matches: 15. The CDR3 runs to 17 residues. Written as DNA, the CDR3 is TGTGCCAGCAGCCTAAGATCGGGGGGAGGTGGAAGAGATACGCAGTATTTT. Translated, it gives CASSLRSGGGGRDTQYF.

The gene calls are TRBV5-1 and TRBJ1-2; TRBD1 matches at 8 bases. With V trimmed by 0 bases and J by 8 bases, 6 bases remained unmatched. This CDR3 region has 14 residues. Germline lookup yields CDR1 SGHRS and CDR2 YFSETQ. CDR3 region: CASSLGTGLEGYTF. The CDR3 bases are TGCGCCAGCAGCTTGGGGACAGGGTTGGAGGGCTACACCTTC.

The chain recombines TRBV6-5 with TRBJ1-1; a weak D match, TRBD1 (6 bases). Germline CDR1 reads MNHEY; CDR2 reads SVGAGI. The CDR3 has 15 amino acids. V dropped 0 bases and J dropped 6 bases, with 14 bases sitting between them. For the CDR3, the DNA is TGTGCCAGCAGTTACTCGATGGGGGCCAGGGCTGAAGCTTTCTTT. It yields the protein CASSYSMGARAEAFF.

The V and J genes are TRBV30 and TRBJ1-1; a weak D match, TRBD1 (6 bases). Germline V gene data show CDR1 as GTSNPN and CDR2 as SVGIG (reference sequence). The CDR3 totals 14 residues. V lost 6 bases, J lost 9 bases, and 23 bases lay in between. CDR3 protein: CACHAGGARGKAFF. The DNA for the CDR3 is TGTGCCTGCCACGCGGGGGGGGCCAGGGGAAAAGCTTTCTTT.

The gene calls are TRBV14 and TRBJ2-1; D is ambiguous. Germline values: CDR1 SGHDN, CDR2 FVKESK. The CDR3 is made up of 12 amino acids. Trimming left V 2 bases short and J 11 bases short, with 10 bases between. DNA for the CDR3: TGTGCCAGCAGCCAATTGGCAAGTAAGCAGTTCTTC. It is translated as CASSQLASKQFF. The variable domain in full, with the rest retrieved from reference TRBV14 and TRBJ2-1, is EAGVTQFPSHSVIEKGQTVTLRCDPISGHDNLYWYRRVMGKEIKFLLHFVKESKQDESGMPNNRFLAERTGGTYSTLKVQPAELEDSGVYFCASSQLASKQFFGPGTRLTVL.

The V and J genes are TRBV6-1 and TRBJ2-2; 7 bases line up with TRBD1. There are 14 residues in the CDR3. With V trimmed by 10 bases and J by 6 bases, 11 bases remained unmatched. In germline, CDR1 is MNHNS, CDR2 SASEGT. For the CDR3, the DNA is TGTGCCACCCTAGGGAGACAGGGAGCCGGGGAGCTGTTTTTT. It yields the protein CATLGRQGAGELFF.

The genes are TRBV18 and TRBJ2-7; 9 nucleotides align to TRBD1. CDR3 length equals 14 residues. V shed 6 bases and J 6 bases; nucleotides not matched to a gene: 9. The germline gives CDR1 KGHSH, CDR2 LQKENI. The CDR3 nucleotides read TGTGCCAGCTCCGAGGGACAGGGAATCTCCGAGCAGTACTTC. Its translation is CASSEGQGISEQYF.

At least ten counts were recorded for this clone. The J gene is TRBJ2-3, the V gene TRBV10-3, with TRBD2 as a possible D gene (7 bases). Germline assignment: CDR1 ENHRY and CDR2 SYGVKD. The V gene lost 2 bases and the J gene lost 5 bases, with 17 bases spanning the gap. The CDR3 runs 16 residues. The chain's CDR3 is CAISEIEGGAEDTQYF. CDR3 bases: TGTGCCATCAGTGAGATCGAGGGGGGGGCAGAAGATACGCAGTATTTT.

This chain's CDR3 is CASGRTGRQGTEAFF. The CDR3 bases are TGTGCCAGCGGACGGACAGGGAGGCAGGGCACTGAAGCTTTCTTT. V gene TRBV9 combines with J gene TRBJ1-1, with TRBD1 matching 8 bases. The germline V gene encodes CDR1 SGDLS and CDR2 YYNGEE. The CDR3 totals 15 residues. The V segment lost 7 bases and the J segment 4 bases; nucleotides outside the gene matches: 12. The full variable domain, with the rest looked up from reference TRBV9 and TRBJ1-1, is DSGVTQTPKHLITATGQRVTLRCSPRSGDLSVYWYQQSLDQGLQFLIQYYNGEERAKGNILERFSAQQFPDLHSELNLSSLELGDSALYFCASGRTGRQGTEAFFGQGTRLTVV.

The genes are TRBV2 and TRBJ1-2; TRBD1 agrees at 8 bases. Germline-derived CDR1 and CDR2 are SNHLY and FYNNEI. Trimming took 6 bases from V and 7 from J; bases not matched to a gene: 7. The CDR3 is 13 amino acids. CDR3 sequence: CASRGRGQSGYTF. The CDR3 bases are TGTGCCAGCAGAGGCAGGGGGCAGTCTGGCTACACCTTC.